The 12 T cell receptor beta chains below come from one sample, sequenced in a study of T cell responses to AZD1222 COVID-19 vaccine (dated by TCRdb to about 2021). The label giving this sample's time point can be read as: about 28 days (+/-7) after the second vaccine dose. Library preparation used the immunoSEQ multiplex PCR assay. TCRdb holds this immuneACCESS table with in-frame rearrangements only. Some clones are missing; in checked studies, unresolved V genes explain under half, and the rest has no known cause. A total of 250,000 to 300,000 clones appear in this sample, 90% to 95% of them only once. 0.5% to 0.65% of the sample is in the top ten clones. The sample here was peripheral blood, taken 28 days after the second AZD1222 dose. The receptors derive from an adult who received the AZD1222 COVID-19 vaccine.

CDR3 nucleotides: TGTGCCAGCAGCCAAGATCAGGGCCGAAATGAAAAACTGTTTTTT. It yields the protein CASSQDQGRNEKLFF. The genes are TRBV4-2 and TRBJ1-4; D may be TRBD1 (5 bases). The V gene lost 0 bases and the J gene lost 5 bases, with 10 bases spanning the gap. The germline V gene has CDR1 LGHNA and CDR2 YNFKEQ. The CDR3 sequence is 15 residues long.

This clone was counted a single time. V and J are TRBV4-1 and TRBJ1-3, with 10 bases identical to TRBD1. Germline CDR1 and CDR2: MGHRA and YSYEKL. J was trimmed by 4 bases and V by 2 bases; bases with no gene match: 14. This CDR3 has 19 amino acids. The chain's CDR3 is CASSQFEAPGTGVGNTIYF. The CDR3 region has the DNA TGCGCCAGCAGCCAATTTGAAGCCCCAGGGACAGGGGTCGGAAACACCATATATTTT.

The chain links TRBV2 to TRBJ1-5; D possibly corresponds to TRBD1 (6 bases). CDR1 is SNHLY, CDR2 FYNNEI, per germline. This CDR3 has 15 residues. V shed 8 bases and J shed 2 bases, with 16 bases lying between them. CDR3 in DNA: TGTGCCAGCGCGCAGGAGGAGGGGGGCAATCAGCCCCAGCATTTT. Translating gives CASAQEEGGNQPQHF.

The chain couples TRBV29-1 to TRBJ2-1; perhaps D is TRBD1 or TRBD2 (5 bases each). The germline V and J ends were trimmed by 3 bases and 7 bases, with 16 bases remaining between them. This CDR3 spans 14 amino acids. CDR1 and CDR2 (germline): SQVTM, ANQGSEA. CDR3: CSVELGRWGNEQFF. The CDR3, as DNA: TGCAGCGTTGAGCTAGGCCGATGGGGGAATGAGCAGTTCTTC.

The chain employs TRBV4-2 and TRBJ2-5; D unresolved. The CDR3 extends over 14 amino acids. Germline V gene data show CDR1 as LGHNA and CDR2 as YNFKEQ. V lost 9 bases and J lost 5, with 19 bases in between. The CDR3: CASSRTPAWETQYF. CDR3 DNA: TGTGCCAGTTCGAGAACACCGGCATGGGAGACCCAGTACTTC.

As DNA, the CDR3 is TGTGCCAGCAGCCCAGGGGGCTCTGGGGCCAACGTCCTGACTTTC. Translation: CASSPGGSGANVLTF. V usage is TRBV7-3 and J usage is TRBJ2-6; 7 nucleotides agree with TRBD1. This CDR3 is built from 15 residues. V shed 5 bases, J shed 0 bases, and the junction held 1 base outside the gene matches. Germline V lookup: CDR1 SGHTA, CDR2 FQGTGA.

The rearrangement uses TRBV3-1 (or the pseudogene TRBV3-2) and TRBJ1-1, with TRBD1 matching over 7 bases. There are 14 residues in the CDR3. V trimming: 6 bases; J trimming: 1 base; junction bases outside the gene matches: 5. Germline V gives CDR1 LGHDT, CDR2 YNNKEL (reference sequence). The CDR3 loop reads CASSRQGGNTEAFF. CDR3 coding DNA: TGTGCCAGCAGTCGCCAGGGGGGGAACACTGAAGCTTTCTTT.

This chain connects TRBV28 to TRBJ1-1; D is possibly TRBD1 (5 bases). The germline CDR1 and CDR2 sequences are MDHEN and SYDVKM. Trimming took off 6 bases at V and 6 bases at J, with 26 bases between the two ends. The CDR3 runs to 17 residues. CDR3 loop: CASSITLKGRLSPEAFF. In nucleotides, the CDR3 is TGTGCCAGCAGCATAACCCTTAAGGGACGTCTTTCGCCTGAAGCTTTCTTT.

In DNA, the CDR3 is TGTGCTTCATCTGGGACAGGGGGAAAAGATACGCAGTATTTT. Amino acid sequence: CASSGTGGKDTQYF. This chain links TRBV19 with TRBJ2-3; 11 nucleotides agree with TRBD1. This CDR3 region has 14 residues. Germline V gives CDR1 LNHDA, CDR2 SQIVND (reference sequence).

This rearrangement joins TRBV6-5 to TRBJ1-1; no firm D call. This CDR3 is 14 amino acids long. V was pared by 3 bases and J by 0 bases, with 8 bases between. Germline V CDR1 and CDR2: MNHEY, SVGAGI. This chain's CDR3 is CASSYGLMNTEAFF. The CDR3 DNA is TGTGCCAGCAGTTATGGACTAATGAACACTGAAGCTTTCTTT.

This sequence joins TRBV7-9 and TRBJ2-7; D gene uncertain. The CDR3 length is 14 residues. CDR1 SEHNR and CDR2 FQNEAQ come from the germline V gene (reference sequence). V was pared by 5 bases and J by 0 bases, with 11 bases between. The CDR3: CASSHSPSSYEQYF. For the CDR3, the DNA is TGTGCCAGCAGCCACAGCCCGAGCTCCTACGAGCAGTACTTC.

V usage is TRBV7-2 and J usage is TRBJ1-3; D not resolved. This CDR3 has 15 residues. From germline, CDR1 is SGHTA and CDR2 FQGNSA. Deletions cut 0 bases from V and 0 bases from J, with 6 bases between. The chain's CDR3 is CASSLASGSGNTIYF. The CDR3 nucleotides read TGTGCCAGCAGCTTAGCCTCTGGCTCTGGAAACACCATATATTTT.